A single sample is the source of the 14 T cell receptor beta chains below, sequenced in a study of blood T cell repertoires in COVID-19. Profiling relied on immunoSEQ multiplex PCR, and the TCRdb table lists in-frame clones only, not all of them. The sample yields 410,000 or so clones, approximately 91% seen once. Material for sequencing was peripheral blood. These receptors came from a woman in her 40s with COVID-19, enrolled during active disease.

The chain is built from TRBV5-5 and TRBJ2-6; D is unclear. Germline V CDR1 and CDR2: SGHKS, YYEKEE (reference sequence). V lost 4 bases, J lost 1 base, and 15 bases lay in between. This CDR3 region has 17 residues. As DNA, the CDR3 is TGTGCCAGCAGCCCGAATGAACGCACATCTGGGGCCAACGTCCTGACTTTC. Protein sequence: CASSPNERTSGANVLTF.

This chain joins TRBV5-5 and TRBJ2-3; D call uncertain. V was clipped by 7 bases and J by 3 bases, with 6 bases between them. CDR3 length equals 11 residues. Germline V lookup: CDR1 SGHKS, CDR2 YYEKEE (reference sequence). The CDR3 DNA is TGTGCCAGCTCACTTACAGATACGCAGTATTTT. This codes for CASSLTDTQYF. Full variable domain (remainder filled in from reference TRBV5-5 and TRBJ2-3): DAGVTQSPTHLIKTRGQQVTLRCSPISGHKSVSWYQQVLGQGPQFIFQYYEKEERGRGNFPDRFSARQFPNYSSELNVNALLLGDSALYLCASSLTDTQYFGPGTRLTVL.

The genes are TRBV7-2 and TRBJ2-3; D is ambiguous. V was pared by 5 bases and J by 2 bases, with 17 bases between. The CDR3 runs 16 residues. In germline, CDR1 is SGHTA, CDR2 FQGNSA. CDR3 protein: CASSLNPLIDTDTQYF. CDR3 coding DNA: TGTGCCAGCAGCCTCAACCCACTGATAGACACAGATACGCAGTATTTT.

The rearrangement links TRBV7-2 to TRBJ2-2; 12 nucleotides line up with TRBD1. The germline V gene encodes CDR1 SGHTA and CDR2 FQGNSA. This CDR3 is built from 17 residues. Trimming cost V 4 bases and J 7 bases; bases outside gene matches: 10. CDR3 residues: CASSSYPGQGAVGELFF. CDR3 in DNA: TGTGCCAGCAGCTCGTACCCGGGACAGGGGGCTGTCGGGGAGCTGTTTTTT.

J is TRBJ2-5 and V is TRBV25-1; possibly TRBD2 for D (6 bases). Between the trimmed V and J ends, which lost 2 bases and 5 bases, there was a span of 15 bases. The CDR3 extends over 15 amino acids. The germline V gene encodes CDR1 MGHDK and CDR2 SYGVNS. CDR3 DNA sequence: TGTGCCAGCAGTGAACGGGGCAGGGAGGCGGAGACCCAGTACTTC. Protein product: CASSERGREAETQYF.

The V call is TRBV7-2, the J call TRBJ2-7, with 9 positions matching TRBD1. CDR1 is SGHTA, CDR2 FQGNSA, per germline. The CDR3 has 16 amino acids. Trimming removed 0 bases from V and 6 bases from J; junction bases left unmatched: 9. CDR3 region: CASSLAGTGIQGEQYF. CDR3 coding DNA: TGTGCCAGCAGCTTAGCTGGGACAGGGATTCAGGGCGAGCAGTACTTC. Drawing the rest from reference TRBV7-2 and TRBJ2-7, the complete variable domain is GAGVSQSPSNKVTEKGKDVELRCDPISGHTALYWYRQSLGQGLEFLIYFQGNSAPDKSGLPSDRFSAERTGGSVSTLTIQRTQQEDSAVYLCASSLAGTGIQGEQYFGPGTRLTVT.

The genes are TRBV24-1 and TRBJ2-6; no definite D call. Looked up from germline, CDR1 is KGHDR and CDR2 is SFDVKD. The CDR3 has 16 amino acids. Trimming removed 2 bases at V and 1 base at J, with 8 bases between. The CDR3, as DNA: TGTGCCACCAGTGATTCAAGCCTTTCTGGGGCCAACGTCCTGACTTTC. Translation: CATSDSSLSGANVLTF.

This chain joins TRBV5-1 and TRBJ1-2; 7 bases align to TRBD1. The germline V gene encodes CDR1 SGHRS and CDR2 YFSETQ. The CDR3 covers 15 residues. Unmatched junction bases numbered 8, after V lost 0 bases and J lost 6 bases. CDR3 sequence reads: CASSLGVPTGNGYTF. In DNA, the CDR3 is TGCGCCAGCAGCTTGGGAGTCCCGACAGGGAATGGCTACACCTTC.

The gene calls are TRBV7-3 and TRBJ2-2; TRBD2 is a possible D gene (6 bases). Germline-derived CDR1 and CDR2 are SGHTA and FQGTGA. Trimming took 6 bases from V and 3 from J, leaving 11 bases between them. CDR3 length: 14 amino acids. The CDR3 spells CASSLGLYTGELFF. Written as DNA, the CDR3 is TGTGCCAGCAGTTTGGGACTGTACACCGGGGAGCTGTTTTTT.

The J gene is TRBJ1-2, the V gene TRBV5-1; D possibly corresponds to TRBD1 (6 bases). This CDR3 has 14 amino acids. CDR1 is SGHRS, CDR2 YFSETQ, per germline. Trimming shortened V by 3 bases and J by 4 bases, and 13 bases separated the two germline ends. This CDR3 reads CASSSSGQSYGYTF. DNA of the CDR3: TGCGCCAGCAGCTCCAGTGGACAGAGCTATGGCTACACCTTC.

The rearrangement joins TRBV27 to TRBJ1-3; TRBD1 might be the D (5 bases). V was trimmed by 0 bases and J by 2 bases, leaving 8 bases between them. The germline CDR1 and CDR2 sequences are MNHEY and SMNVEV (reference sequence). This CDR3 region has 15 residues. The CDR3 here is CASSLSRDAGNTIYF. For the CDR3, the DNA is TGTGCCAGCAGTTTATCGCGGGACGCTGGAAACACCATATATTTT.

This chain uses TRBV3-1 (or the pseudogene TRBV3-2) with TRBJ2-7; TRBD2 agrees at 7 bases. The CDR3 extends over 12 amino acids. V was clipped by 5 bases and J by 6 bases; unmatched bases: 4. From germline, CDR1 is LGHDT and CDR2 YNNKEL (reference sequence). CDR3 DNA: TGTGCCAGCAGCTCGGGAGGATCCGAGCAGTACTTC. It yields the protein CASSSGGSEQYF.

Here the CDR3 DNA reads TGTGCCAGCAGTGCCCTCGGACAGGCCTATTCACCCCTCCACTTT. This gives the protein CASSALGQAYSPLHF. The chain has TRBV28 and TRBJ1-6; TRBD1 matches at 7 bases. Germline CDR1 MDHEN, CDR2 SYDVKM. This CDR3 is 15 amino acids long. V gave up 5 bases and J gave up 8 bases; unmatched junction bases: 9.

The chain combines TRBV29-1 with TRBJ1-2; D may be TRBD1 (6 bases). Trimming pared 2 bases from V and 7 bases from J, leaving 11 bases between. CDR1 is SQVTM, CDR2 ANQGSEA, per germline. The CDR3 contains 12 residues. The CDR3: CSVEPGAGGYTF. CDR3 sequence (DNA): TGCAGCGTTGAACCAGGGGCAGGTGGCTACACCTTC.